This TCR beta chain was found in a study of shared clonotypes between healthy human individuals (dated by TCRdb to 2019 to 2021). A note on the overall study: The cohort included three men and a couple of women between 18 and 49 years of age. Per donor, three plates each were used for CD4 naive and CD4 memory, two for CD8 naive, and one for CD8 memory. Between about 0.85 and 8.9 billion PBMCs per donor were obtained by leukapheresis. The study deeply sequenced blood TCR repertoires of about five healthy adults to estimate repertoire size and the extent of clonotype sharing between individuals. Different laboratories and diverse techniques were used to prepare libraries and sequence TCR repertoires, to increase sequencing depth and limit assay-specific biases.

Study-wide conclusions, independent of this receptor: Only blood was sampled, and tissue TCR repertoires likely differ from those in blood. Pairwise subsampling indicated that sequencing depth was expected to affect the degree of clonotype sharing among donors. Around 5.4% of naive CD4, 3% to 3.5% of naive CD8, 2% to 2.5% of memory CD4, and approximately 0.39% of memory CD8 clonotypes were shared across a few donors. Higher generation probabilities were observed for clonotypes shared by all four sorted-subset donors than for non-shared clonotypes. Because the study included only a small number of donors, the genetic and exposure-history diversity represented was limited. Incomplete sequencing was indicated by rarefaction of sorted-subset datasets, despite the large sequencing depth. Larger estimated clonotype richness was generally found for naive subsets than for memory subsets.

V lost 2 bases and J lost 4 bases; the stretch between them is 4 bases long. Its CDR3 holds 12 amino acids, cysteine through phenylalanine. CDR3 DNA only is kept here, 36 bases in frame from base 1. The germline V gene gives CDR1 as ENHRY and CDR2 as SYGVKD. For the CD8 naive samples, CD45RO-negative cells were positively selected for CCR7, yielding a CD45RA+CCR7+ population from which TemRA cells were excluded. Healthy HIV-negative adults with no recently reported acute infections or vaccinations were included as donors. Every donor was a Caucasian adult residing in Nashville, Tennessee, USA. Blood was collected by leukapheresis, and PBMCs were isolated by Ficoll-Histopaque density gradient centrifugation and then cryopreserved in liquid nitrogen vapor phase. Analytical flow cytometry was used to check the purity and quantity of each magnetically sorted T cell population. Genomic DNA was isolated from every sorted fraction and measured by UV absorbance on a Nanodrop 2000c.

Remarks on this clone: Its antigen is not yet known. Base qualities were left out, and no much larger clone turns up one base away.

TCR CDR3 regions were amplified from genomic DNA by multiplex PCR using the deep immunoSEQ assay. Extracted genomic DNA from each cell subset was spread evenly across all wells of several immunoSEQ 96-well plates, with each plate serving as a replicate. For sorted subsets, each replicate PCR was loaded with 200 to 250 ng genomic DNA, equivalent to 30,000 or so T cell genomes. The purified libraries were quantified using a Qubit 3.0 fluorometer, sized with a Bioanalyzer 2100, and then quantified again using the KAPA Library Quantification kit. A separate single-read 150-cycle Illumina NextSeq 550 flow cell was used to sequence each immunoSEQ 96-well plate. As for the authors' bioinformatics: Because the immunoSEQ output included only junctional sequences and no quality scores, the filtering could not be the same as the filtering used for full-length reads. Sequences were annotated with PyIR, a Python wrapper for IgBLAST v1.9, and V/J genes and CDR3 were assigned using IMGT germline references. Reads were filtered out if the reads had weak V/J assignments (E-value above 1e-6), no CDR3, stop codons, out-of-frame junctions, or ambiguous translated residues. A V3J clonotype was defined by an identical inferred V gene, J gene, and CDR3 amino acid sequence. The percentage overlap between two repertoires was calculated by dividing the number of shared unique clonotypes by the size of the smaller repertoire. Three approaches were used to assess repertoire richness: RTK rarefaction, the Chao1 estimator, and Recon v2.1 estimates of unobserved clonotypes. For all TCRbeta clonotypes obtained by the gDNA method from several donors, generation probabilities were computed with OLGA. TCRdb provides this immuneACCESS table in a form limited to in-frame rearrangements. Some clones are lacking; in checked studies, under half of them reflect an unresolved V gene, and why the rest are absent is not known. V and J calls and clone size follow that table, whereas D and trimming were derived from the DNA. In this sample the table shows around 550,000 clones, 85% to 95% of which occur a single time. The ten most abundant clones make up 0.11% of the sample.

The receptor's source is a woman in her twenties or thirties in good health. The sequenced sample was naive CD8+ T cells sorted from blood. The cell subset or site label here, explained by the study, means: CD45RA+CCR7+. This sequence uses TRBV10-3 and TRBJ2-3, with the D segment identity uncertain. The CDR3 loop reads CAISEGSDTQYF. At the DNA level, the sequence is TGTGCCATCAGTGAGGGTTCAGATACGCAGTATTTT.